This is a list of T cell receptor beta chains from one sample in a study of T cell changes during pregnancy in multiple sclerosis. Here immunoSEQ multiplex PCR was the method, and the copy in TCRdb shows in-frame clones only, minus some. Here the sample spans approximately 30,000 clones, around 90% being singletons. This material consisted of CD8+ T cells from peripheral blood mononuclear cells, taken in the first trimester of pregnancy. These receptors originate from a female donor with multiple sclerosis, enrolled in a pregnancy study. The CDR3 runs from the conserved cysteine through the conserved F or W. D genes are given only for firm matches. A clone size is listed for some rows: how often the clone was seen (once, few, many), or a class if it is expanded.

clone_size	d_call	v_call	j_call	cdr3_nt	cdr3_aa
-	-	TRBV5-6	TRBJ1-1	TGTGCCAGCAGCTTGGTAGGGGTTAACACTGAAGCTTTCTTT	CASSLVGVNTEAFF
few	-	TRBV13	TRBJ1-4	TGTGCCAGCAGCAACAGCGAAGCGGGGGAAAAACTGTTTTTT	CASSNSEAGEKLFF
once	-	TRBV19	TRBJ1-5	TGTGCCATTGCTCAGGGTAGCAATCAGCCCCAGCATTTT	CAIAQGSNQPQHF
-	-	TRBV6-5	TRBJ1-1	TGTGCCAGCAGCCGACGGGGGGCAGACGGGGCTTTCTTT	CASSRRGADGAFF
-	TRBD2	TRBV5-1	TRBJ2-1	TGCGCCAGCAGCTTGCGGAGACTAGCGGGAGTTGAGCAGTTCTTC	CASSLRRLAGVEQFF
-	-	TRBV4-1	TRBJ2-3	TGCGCCAGCAGCCCCAGGACAGGCACAGATACGCAGTATTTT	CASSPRTGTDTQYF
-	TRBD1	TRBV6-4	TRBJ2-7	TGTGCCAGCAGTGAATTGTCGGGACAGGGGGACGACGAGCAGTACTTC	CASSELSGQGDDEQYF
-	-	TRBV28	TRBJ2-7	TGTGCCAGCAGTTTATTAGAAGAAGACTACGAGCAGTACTTC	CASSLLEEDYEQYF
-	-	TRBV7-9	TRBJ2-7	TGTGCCAGCAGCTTAGTGTTGAGAAACTACGAGCAGTACTTC	CASSLVLRNYEQYF
-	TRBD1	TRBV19	TRBJ2-5	TGTGCCAGTACCGACAGGGGGCTACAAGAGACCCAGTACTTC	CASTDRGLQETQYF
-	-	TRBV28	TRBJ2-1	TGTGCCGGATCTCAGCGGATTCCCTACAATGAGCAGTTCTTC	CAGSQRIPYNEQFF
-	TRBD1	TRBV7-9	TRBJ2-7	TGTGCCAGCAGCTTACGGGGACAGCCGAACTACGAGCAGTACTTC	CASSLRGQPNYEQYF
-	-	TRBV19	TRBJ2-1	TGTGCCAGTAGTATGGCAACCAATGAGCAGTTCTTC	CASSMATNEQFF
-	TRBD2	TRBV10-3	TRBJ2-2	TGTGCCATCCTCCCGGGACTAGAGACCGGGGAGCTGTTTTTT	CAILPGLETGELFF
medium-sized	-	TRBV7-9	TRBJ2-1	TGTGCCAGCAGCTTCTTCAGCTCCTACAATGAGCAGTTCTTC	CASSFFSSYNEQFF
-	-	TRBV19	TRBJ1-4	TGTGCCAGTAGTATCCCTTCAGTAGGGGATGAAAAACTGTTTTTT	CASSIPSVGDEKLFF
-	-	TRBV7-9	TRBJ1-1	TGTGCCAGCAGCTCTCGGACAGCGAACACTGAAGCTTTCTTT	CASSSRTANTEAFF
few	-	TRBV7-8	TRBJ1-5	TGTGCCAGCAGCTTATTATCCGATCAGCCCCAGCATTTT	CASSLLSDQPQHF
-	-	TRBV6-5	TRBJ1-4	TGTGCCAGCAGTTCCGGGGGGAATGAAAAACTGTTTTTT	CASSSGGNEKLFF
-	-	TRBV10-2	TRBJ2-1	TGCGCCAGCAGTGGTTCGGCCTACAATGAGCAGTTCTTC	CASSGSAYNEQFF
-	-	TRBV28	TRBJ2-7	TGTGCCAGCAGTTTGAGGGTCCTTTTCTACGAGCAGTACTTC	CASSLRVLFYEQYF
-	-	TRBV18	TRBJ2-7	TGTGCCAGCTCACCCGTTGAAAGAGGGAAACTATACGAGCAGTACTTC	CASSPVERGKLYEQYF
-	TRBD1	TRBV5-1	TRBJ2-7	TGCGCCAGCAGTAATACAGGGGTCAACGAGCAGTACTTC	CASSNTGVNEQYF
-	TRBD1	TRBV18	TRBJ2-2	TGTGCCAGCTCACCGCCGGGACAGGGAAACACCGGGGAGCTGTTTTTT	CASSPPGQGNTGELFF
-	TRBD2	TRBV6-5	TRBJ2-7	TGTGCCAGCAGTCCGGTTAGCGGGACCTACGAGCAGTACTTC	CASSPVSGTYEQYF
once	-	TRBV15	TRBJ2-2	TGTGCCACCAGCAGAGATTGGGGAGGAGGAACCGGGGAGCTGTTTTTT	CATSRDWGGGTGELFF
-	TRBD2	TRBV5-1	TRBJ2-7	TGCGCCAGCAGCCCCAGACTAGCGGGAGTCTACGAGCAGTACTTC	CASSPRLAGVYEQYF
few	-	TRBV28	TRBJ1-1	TGTGCCAGCAGTTTGGGCAGATCCATGAACACTGAAGCTTTCTTT	CASSLGRSMNTEAFF
-	TRBD1	TRBV27	TRBJ1-1	TGTGCCAGCAGTTTGGGGCCCGGGACAGGGGAAAACACTGAAGCTTTCTTT	CASSLGPGTGENTEAFF
-	TRBD2	TRBV4-3	TRBJ2-1	TGCGCCAGCAGCCAAGATCCTGGACTAGCAAATGAGCAGTTCTTC	CASSQDPGLANEQFF
-	-	TRBV28	TRBJ1-2	TGTGCCAGCAGTTTAGTCTTACAGGGACCAAACTATGGCTACACCTTC	CASSLVLQGPNYGYTF
-	-	TRBV7-9	TRBJ2-7	TGTGCCAGCAGCCGAGGCCGGGGGAGAACATACGAGCAGTACTTC	CASSRGRGRTYEQYF